These 11 T cell receptor beta chains were all obtained from the same sample, sequenced in a study of blood T cells in healthy people across ages. It was with a sample-barcoded 5' primer and a J-beta primer mix that a second PCR of roughly 7 to 12 cycles was run. TCRdb redid the calling of the 5' RACE reads with MiXCR, one entry per CDR3 protein. Among over 750,000 distinct CDR3 sequences listed, 25% were seen once. The data were also submitted as part of a second study, on T cells of mothers and their children.

The sequenced material came from blood. These receptors were obtained from a boy aged 5-17 years in good health.

This clonotype was seen a few times. One end of the junction varies from germline; a read error may be responsible. The V call is TRBV2, the J call TRBJ1-4, with 7 bases matching TRBD1. Germline CDR1 and CDR2: SNHLY and FYNNEI. This CDR3 region has 14 residues. The CDR3 protein is CASREDRWNEKLLF. Written as DNA, the CDR3 is TGTGCCAGCAGGGAGGACAGGTGGAATGAAAAACTGCTTTTT.

This clonotype was detected a few times. The chain links TRBV6-6 to TRBJ1-1, with D maybe TRBD1 (5 bases). This CDR3 spans 14 amino acids. Germline CDR1 reads MNHNY; CDR2 reads SVGAGI (reference sequence). Trimming cost V 11 bases and J 5 bases, with 21 bases left between them. The CDR3 DNA sequence: TGTGCCGCAGTCGTAAGGGGTCCAGTTACTGAAGCTTTCTTT. It yields the protein CAAVVRGPVTEAFF.

This clonotype was detected only a few times. The genes are TRBV4-3 and TRBJ2-1, with D uncertain. V lost 4 bases and J 5 bases, leaving 21 bases between the germline ends. The CDR3 has 17 residues. The germline CDR1 and CDR2 sequences are LGHNA and YSLEER. The CDR3 sequence is CASSLLRVGVENNEQFF. The CDR3, as DNA: TGCGCCAGCAGCCTACTACGGGTAGGTGTCGAGAACAATGAGCAGTTCTTC.

V is TRBV6-5 and J is TRBJ2-1, with D perhaps TRBD1 (5 bases). Germline CDR1 and CDR2: MNHEY and SVGAGI. The CDR3 loop spans 13 amino acids. V lost 7 bases, J lost 8 bases, and 15 bases lay in between. In DNA form, the CDR3 reads TGTGCCAGCAAGGTTGGGTCCAGGGATGAGCAGTTCTTC. Translated, it gives CASKVGSRDEQFF.

The chain is built from TRBV20-1 and TRBJ2-7; no clear D gene. Germline V gene lookup returns CDR1 DFQATT and CDR2 SNEGSKA (reference sequence). CDR3 length: 13 residues. V gave up 3 bases and J gave up 0 bases, with 9 bases separating them. The CDR3 reads CSASATSSYEQYF. CDR3 in DNA: TGCAGTGCTAGCGCGACGAGCTCCTACGAGCAGTACTTC.

V and J are TRBV28 and TRBJ2-1; no firm D call. The CDR3 sequence is 16 residues long. The germline CDR1 and CDR2 sequences are MDHEN and SYDVKM. Trimming took 1 base from V and 3 from J, leaving 13 bases between them. The DNA of the CDR3 is TGTGCCAGCAGTTTATTTGAGACGGCTGTCTACAATGAGCAGTTCTTC. This codes for CASSLFETAVYNEQFF.

V is TRBV6-5 and J is TRBJ2-2; 10 bases fit TRBD1. The CDR3 is made up of 13 amino acids. Germline V CDR1 and CDR2: MNHEY, SVGAGI. J was trimmed by 5 bases and V by 10 bases; bases with no gene match: 4. The CDR3 region has the DNA TGTGCCACCCGGACAGGGGGGACCGGGGAGCTGTTTTTT. Translation gives CATRTGGTGELFF.

The chain couples TRBV7-8 to TRBJ1-1; D is ambiguous. V lost 3 bases and J 7 bases, leaving 12 bases between the germline ends. The length of the CDR3 is 13 residues. The germline CDR1 and CDR2 sequences are SGHVS and FQNEAQ. In nucleotides, the CDR3 is TGTGCCAGCAGCTTTGGCTCCTTGGGTGAAGCTTTCTTT. It is translated as CASSFGSLGEAFF. The full variable domain, rest sourced from reference TRBV7-8 and TRBJ1-1, is GAGVSQSPRYKVAKRGQDVALRCDPISGHVSLFWYQQALGQGPEFLTYFQNEAQLDKSGLPSDRFFAERPEGSVSTLKIQRTQQEDSAVYLCASSFGSLGEAFFGQGTRLTVV.

The chain is built from TRBV5-4 and TRBJ2-5; the D is unclear. The J call is in doubt because the DNA end fits TRBJ2-7 better. This CDR3 is built from 16 residues. CDR1 and CDR2 from the germline V gene are SGHNT and YYREEE (reference sequence). The CDR3 DNA sequence: TGTGCCAGCAGCTTGGAGGGTCTCCCTGGGTCCTACGAGCAGTACTTC. It is translated as CASSLEGLPGSYEQYF.

This chain joins TRBV19 and TRBJ2-3; 11 bases agree with TRBD2. J lost 4 bases, V lost 6 bases, and 6 bases had no gene match. Germline values: CDR1 LNHDA, CDR2 SQIVND (reference sequence). The CDR3 sequence is 15 residues long. CDR3 DNA sequence: TGTGCCAGTAGGCCAGCGGGACTAGCGGCAGATACGCAGTATTTT. Amino acid sequence: CASRPAGLAADTQYF.

This clonotype was counted between two and nine times. The chain has TRBV7-9 and TRBJ2-5; D not certain. Germline CDR1 reads SEHNR; CDR2 reads FQNEAQ (reference sequence). This CDR3 contains 14 residues. The germline V and J ends were trimmed by 6 bases and 0 bases, with 11 bases remaining between them. CDR3 sequence reads: CASSTTTHQETQYF. The CDR3 DNA sequence: TGTGCCAGCAGTACGACGACTCACCAAGAGACCCAGTACTTC. The variable domain in full, completed from reference TRBV7-9 and TRBJ2-5, reads DTGVSQNPRHKITKRGQNVTFRCDPISEHNRLYWYRQTLGQGPEFLTYFQNEAQLEKSRLLSDRFSAERPKGSFSTLEIQRTEQGDSAMYLCASSTTTHQETQYFGPGTRLLVL.